This TCR beta chain was profiled in a study of shared clonotypes between healthy human individuals. Findings of the study overall: The study found roughly 5% of naive CD4 clonotypes shared across a few donors. Inspection by rarefaction showed sorted-subset sequencing to be incomplete despite large depth.

A word on this clone: Its antigen is still unknown. The DNA is left out, because the CDR3 cannot be placed on it with certainty; the CDR3 is given as TCRdb lists it.

Clones were sequenced by immunoSEQ multiplex PCR, and TCRdb holds only the in-frame ones, with some missing. The sample includes roughly 2.2 million clones, over 90% seen only once; the top ten take 0.39%. From CD4+ cells came CD45RA+ naive and CD45RA-negative memory subsets. Ends included, the CDR3 has 16 residues. Germline CDR1 MDHEN, CDR2 SYDVKM. The specimen was naive CD4+ T cells from PBMCs. The sample's subset: CD45RA+ positively selected. This clonotype was obtained from a man younger than 35 in good health. Some clones in this sample may be carry-over from other donors' samples. The rearrangement joins TRBV28 to TRBJ2-2. CDR3 residues: CASSFRFGANTGELFF.